This T cell receptor (beta chain) originates from a study of identical twins. Study observations and caveats: The presence of invariant MAIT and iNKT cells could partly confound analyses of zero-insertion sequences. Abundant beta clonotypes from cord blood had fewer insertions, unlike memory repertoires, which showed none. With monozygotic twins, out-of-frame TCR alpha sharing exceeded what models estimated.

CDR1 is LGHNA, CDR2 YNFKEQ, per germline. There are 15 residues in the CDR3. The germline V and J ends were trimmed by 0 bases and 2 bases, with 11 bases remaining between them. Of note for this clonotype: Its cognate antigen is unknown.

A universal primer site was added by template switching, and unique molecular identifiers were carried by the cDNA. TCRdb independently ran MiXCR on the 5' RACE reads; one entry per CDR3 protein. This sample has hundreds of thousands of distinct CDR3 sequences, with around an eighth found just once. These data were also reused for a study on yellow fever vaccine responses in identical twins.

The sequenced sample consisted of PBMCs. This receptor was obtained from a woman between 18 and 29 years old in good health. V and J are TRBV4-2 and TRBJ2-7; D is ambiguous. CDR3 in amino acids: CASSQDWPDTYEQYF. The CDR3 DNA reads as TGTGCCAGCAGCCAAGATTGGCCCGACACCTACGAGCAGTACTTC.